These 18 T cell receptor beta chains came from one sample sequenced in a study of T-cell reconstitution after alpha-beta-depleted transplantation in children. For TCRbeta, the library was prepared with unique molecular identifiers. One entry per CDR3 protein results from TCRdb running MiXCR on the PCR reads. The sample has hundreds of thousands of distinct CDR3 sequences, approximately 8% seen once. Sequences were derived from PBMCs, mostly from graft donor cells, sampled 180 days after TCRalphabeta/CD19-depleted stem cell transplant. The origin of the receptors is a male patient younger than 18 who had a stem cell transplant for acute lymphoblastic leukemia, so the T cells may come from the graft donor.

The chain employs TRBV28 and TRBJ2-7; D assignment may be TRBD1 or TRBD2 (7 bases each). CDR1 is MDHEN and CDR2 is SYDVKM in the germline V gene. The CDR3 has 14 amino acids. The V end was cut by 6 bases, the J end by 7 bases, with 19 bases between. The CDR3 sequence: CASRNREGAGEQYF. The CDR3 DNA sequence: TGTGCCAGCAGGAACAGGGAGGGGGCCGGGGAGCAGTACTTC.

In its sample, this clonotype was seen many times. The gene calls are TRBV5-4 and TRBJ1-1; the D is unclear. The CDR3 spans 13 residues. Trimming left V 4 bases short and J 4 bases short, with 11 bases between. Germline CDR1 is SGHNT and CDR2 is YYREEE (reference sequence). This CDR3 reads CASSPGLGTEAFF. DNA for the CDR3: TGTGCCAGCAGCCCTGGATTGGGCACTGAAGCTTTCTTT.

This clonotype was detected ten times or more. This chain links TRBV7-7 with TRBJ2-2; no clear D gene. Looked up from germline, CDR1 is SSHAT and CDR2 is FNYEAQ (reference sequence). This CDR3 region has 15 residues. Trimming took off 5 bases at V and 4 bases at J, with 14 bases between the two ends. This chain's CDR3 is CASSRDGLITGELFF. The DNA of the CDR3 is TGTGCCAGCAGCCGAGATGGGCTGATCACCGGGGAGCTGTTTTTT.

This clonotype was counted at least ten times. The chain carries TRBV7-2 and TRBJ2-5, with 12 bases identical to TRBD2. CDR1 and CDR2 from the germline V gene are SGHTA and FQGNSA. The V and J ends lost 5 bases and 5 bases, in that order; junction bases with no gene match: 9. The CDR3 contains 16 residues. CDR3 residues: CASSQLAGGHGETQYF. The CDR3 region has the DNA TGTGCCAGCAGCCAGCTAGCGGGGGGGCATGGGGAGACCCAGTACTTC.

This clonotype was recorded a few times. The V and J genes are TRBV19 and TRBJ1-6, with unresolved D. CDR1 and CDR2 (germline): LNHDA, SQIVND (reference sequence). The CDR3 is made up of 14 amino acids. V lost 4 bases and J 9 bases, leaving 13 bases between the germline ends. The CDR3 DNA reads TGTGCCAGTAGTACAACTCTCGGAGGTTCACCCCTCCACTTT. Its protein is CASSTTLGGSPLHF.

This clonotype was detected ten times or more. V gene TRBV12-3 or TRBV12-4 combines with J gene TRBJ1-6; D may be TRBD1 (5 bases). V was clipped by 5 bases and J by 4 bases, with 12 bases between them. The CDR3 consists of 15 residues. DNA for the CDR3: TGTGCCAGCAGTGTTGACAGTGGATATAATTCACCCCTCCACTTT. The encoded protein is CASSVDSGYNSPLHF.

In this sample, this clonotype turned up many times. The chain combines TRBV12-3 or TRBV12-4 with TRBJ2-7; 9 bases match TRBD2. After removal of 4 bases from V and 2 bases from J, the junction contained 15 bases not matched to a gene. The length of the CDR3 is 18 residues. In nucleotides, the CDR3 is TGTGCCAGCAGTTCCCTGGTCGTGGTTAGCGGGGGTGCCTACGAGCAGTACTTC. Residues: CASSSLVVVSGGAYEQYF.

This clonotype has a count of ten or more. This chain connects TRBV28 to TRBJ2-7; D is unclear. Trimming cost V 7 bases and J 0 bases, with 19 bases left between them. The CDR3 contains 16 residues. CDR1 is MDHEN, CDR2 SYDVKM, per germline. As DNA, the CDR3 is TGTGCCAGCACCATACGTGGAATTTTAAGCTCCTACGAGCAGTACTTC. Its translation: CASTIRGILSSYEQYF.

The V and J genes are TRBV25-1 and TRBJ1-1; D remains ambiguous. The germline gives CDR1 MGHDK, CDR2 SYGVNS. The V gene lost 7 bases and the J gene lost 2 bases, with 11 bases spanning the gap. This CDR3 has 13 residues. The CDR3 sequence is CASTLDGNTEAFF. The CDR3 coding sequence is TGTGCCAGCACTCTCGACGGTAACACTGAAGCTTTCTTT.

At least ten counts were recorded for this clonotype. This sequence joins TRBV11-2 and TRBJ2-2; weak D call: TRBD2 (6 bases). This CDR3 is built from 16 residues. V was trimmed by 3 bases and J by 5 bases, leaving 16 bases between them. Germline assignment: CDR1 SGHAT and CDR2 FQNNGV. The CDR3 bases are TGTGCCAGCAGCTTTTTACTAGCTTGGAATACCGGGGAGCTGTTTTTT. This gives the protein CASSFLLAWNTGELFF.

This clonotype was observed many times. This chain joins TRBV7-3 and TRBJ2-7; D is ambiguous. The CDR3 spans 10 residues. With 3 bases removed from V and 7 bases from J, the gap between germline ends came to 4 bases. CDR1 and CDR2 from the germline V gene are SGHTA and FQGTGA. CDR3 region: CASSFFEQYF. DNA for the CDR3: TGTGCCAGCAGCTTCTTTGAGCAGTACTTC.

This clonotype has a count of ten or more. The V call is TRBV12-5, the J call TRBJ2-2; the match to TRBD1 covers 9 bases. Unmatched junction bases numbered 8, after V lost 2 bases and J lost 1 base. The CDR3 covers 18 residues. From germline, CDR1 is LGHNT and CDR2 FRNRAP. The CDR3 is CASGLNSGTGRNTGELFF. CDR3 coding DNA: TGTGCTAGTGGTTTGAACTCCGGGACAGGGAGGAACACCGGGGAGCTGTTTTTT.

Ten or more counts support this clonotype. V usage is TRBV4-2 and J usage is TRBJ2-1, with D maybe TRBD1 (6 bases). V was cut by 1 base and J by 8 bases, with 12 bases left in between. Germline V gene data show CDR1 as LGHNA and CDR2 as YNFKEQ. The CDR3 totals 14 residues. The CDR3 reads CASSQGGLGDEQFF. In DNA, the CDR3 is TGTGCCAGCAGCCAAGGGGGGCTGGGCGATGAGCAGTTCTTC.

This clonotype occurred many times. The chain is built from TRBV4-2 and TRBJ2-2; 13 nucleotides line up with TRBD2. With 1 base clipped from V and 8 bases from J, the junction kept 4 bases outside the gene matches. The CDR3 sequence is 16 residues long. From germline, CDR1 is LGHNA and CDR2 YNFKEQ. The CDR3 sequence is CASSQVGLAGDGELFF. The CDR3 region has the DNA TGTGCCAGCAGCCAAGTCGGACTAGCGGGAGATGGGGAGCTGTTTTTT.

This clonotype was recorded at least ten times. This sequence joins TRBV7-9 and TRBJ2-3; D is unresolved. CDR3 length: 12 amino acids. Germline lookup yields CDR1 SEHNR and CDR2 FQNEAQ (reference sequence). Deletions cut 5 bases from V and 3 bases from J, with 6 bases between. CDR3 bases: TGTGCCAGCAGCCACAGAACAGATACGCAGTATTTT. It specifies CASSHRTDTQYF.

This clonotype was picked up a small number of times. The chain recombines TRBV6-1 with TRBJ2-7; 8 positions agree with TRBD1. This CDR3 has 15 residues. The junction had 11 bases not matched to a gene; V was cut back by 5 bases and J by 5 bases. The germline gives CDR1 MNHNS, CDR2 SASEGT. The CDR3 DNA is TGTGCCAGCAGTCCCCCGGGACAGGTGGGTCACGAGCAGTACTTC. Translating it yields CASSPPGQVGHEQYF.

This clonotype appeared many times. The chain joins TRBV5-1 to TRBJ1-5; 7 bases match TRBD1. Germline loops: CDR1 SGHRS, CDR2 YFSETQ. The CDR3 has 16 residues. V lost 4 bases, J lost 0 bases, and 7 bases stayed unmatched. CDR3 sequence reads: CASSGRDRYSNQPQHF. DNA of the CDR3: TGCGCCAGCAGCGGCCGGGACAGATATAGCAATCAGCCCCAGCATTTT.

The CDR3 sequence: CASSLKGVNQPQHF. As DNA, the CDR3 is TGTGCCAGCAGTTTAAAGGGGGTCAATCAGCCCCAGCATTTT. The chain carries TRBV12-3 or TRBV12-4 and TRBJ1-5; TRBD1 might be the D (6 bases). This CDR3 has 14 residues. Trimming stripped 2 bases from V and 3 bases from J, with 8 bases between.